A single sample is the source of the 2 T cell receptor beta chains below, sequenced in a study of cytomegalovirus exposure and HLA in healthy donors. Clones were read by immunoSEQ multiplex PCR, and TCRdb kept only the in-frame ones, dropping some. The sample records 200,000 to 250,000 clones, over 75% being singletons. Sequenced: PBMCs. The receptors were gathered from a young woman in good health and CMV-seropositive.

The table lists this clone with a count of one. This chain joins TRBV4-1 and TRBJ1-5; maybe TRBD1 (5 bases). Trimming took off 2 bases at V and 8 bases at J, with 16 bases between the two ends. The CDR3 totals 15 residues. CDR1 and CDR2 (germline): MGHRA, YSYEKL. The CDR3 region has the DNA TGCGCCAGCAGCCAAATGGTGGGGGGTTCAAAGCCCCAGCATTTT. Amino acids: CASSQMVGGSKPQHF.

The chain employs TRBV9 and TRBJ2-7; a possible D gene is TRBD2 (6 bases). CDR1 SGDLS and CDR2 YYNGEE come from the germline V gene. With 3 bases removed from V and 5 bases from J, the gap between germline ends came to 18 bases. This CDR3 contains 15 residues. CDR3 DNA: TGTGCCAGCAGCGAAACGGGAGCAGTTGTCAACGAGCAGTACTTC. Translated: CASSETGAVVNEQYF. Complete variable domain (other parts from reference TRBV9 and TRBJ2-7): DSGVTQTPKHLITATGQRVTLRCSPRSGDLSVYWYQQSLDQGLQFLIQYYNGEERAKGNILERFSAQQFPDLHSELNLSSLELGDSALYFCASSETGAVVNEQYFGPGTRLTVT.